Presented here are 22 T cell receptor beta chains from one specimen sequenced in a study of blood T cell repertoires in COVID-19. Using immunoSEQ multiplex PCR, the repertoire was profiled, and TCRdb retains in-frame clones only, with some absent. The sample includes fewer than 450,000 clones, approximately 89% seen only once; the top ten take roughly 3%. Sequencing input: peripheral blood. The source of these receptors is a woman younger than 30 who had recovered from COVID-19.

The chain has TRBV7-2 and TRBJ2-1; D unclear. The CDR3 totals 15 residues. V lost 5 bases and J lost 2, with 13 bases in between. The V gene's germline CDR1 is SGHTA and CDR2 FQGNSA. The CDR3 here is CASSLLRGAYNEQFF. The CDR3 coding sequence is TGTGCCAGCAGCCTTCTGCGCGGCGCCTACAATGAGCAGTTCTTC.

The V and J genes are TRBV30 and TRBJ1-4, with 9 bases aligning to TRBD1. Germline V gene lookup returns CDR1 GTSNPN and CDR2 SVGIG (reference sequence). This CDR3 has 15 amino acids. V shed 0 bases, J shed 7 bases, and the junction held 6 bases outside the gene matches. The CDR3: CAWSVPGQGIEKLFF. CDR3 bases: TGTGCCTGGAGTGTACCAGGACAGGGGATTGAAAAACTGTTTTTT.

The chain is built from TRBV27 and TRBJ2-1, with 7 bases identical to TRBD1. CDR1 is MNHEY and CDR2 is SMNVEV in the germline V gene (reference sequence). V dropped 5 bases and J dropped 4; count of bases not matched to a gene: 11. There are 16 residues in the CDR3. CDR3 DNA sequence: TGTGCCAGCAGTCCAAAGGGGGCTCTGGGGTACAATGAGCAGTTCTTC. Residues: CASSPKGALGYNEQFF.

The rearrangement uses TRBV14 and TRBJ2-1; no definite D call. The CDR3 runs 14 residues. Between the trimmed V and J ends, which lost 0 bases and 7 bases, there was a span of 10 bases. Germline V gene lookup returns CDR1 SGHDN and CDR2 FVKESK. CDR3 coding DNA: TGTGCCAGCAGCCAAGATTGGGCTGGGAATGAGCAGTTCTTC. It encodes CASSQDWAGNEQFF.

This clone has only one observation. V usage is TRBV15 and J usage is TRBJ2-7, with a weak D call TRBD1 (5 bases). Germline CDR1 LNHNV, CDR2 YYDKDF (reference sequence). The CDR3 is made up of 15 amino acids. Trimming shortened V by 3 bases and J by 7 bases, and 19 bases separated the two germline ends. The CDR3 reads CATSSILDTVGEQYV. The DNA for the CDR3 is TGTGCCACCAGCAGCATTCTGGACACTGTTGGGGAGCAGTACGTC.

The chain links TRBV7-2 to TRBJ1-6; possibly TRBD1 for D (5 bases). Germline-derived CDR1 and CDR2 are SGHTA and FQGNSA. The CDR3 has 16 residues. Deletions cut 5 bases from V and 10 bases from J, with 21 bases between. The CDR3 here is CASSPRAQGLGSPLHF. The CDR3 region has the DNA TGTGCCAGCAGCCCAAGAGCTCAGGGACTTGGCTCACCCCTCCACTTT.

This chain links TRBV5-6 with TRBJ1-1, with D hard to call. V was pared by 1 base and J by 6 bases, with 10 bases between. The CDR3 is made up of 13 amino acids. The germline V gene has CDR1 SGHDT and CDR2 YYEEEE. CDR3 bases: TGTGCCAGCAGCTTGCGCGGATCCGCTGAAGCTTTCTTT. It is translated as CASSLRGSAEAFF.

The J gene is TRBJ2-7, the V gene TRBV28; D remains unclear. Looked up from germline, CDR1 is MDHEN and CDR2 is SYDVKM. V lost 5 bases, J lost 6 bases, and 17 bases lay in between. This CDR3 has 14 amino acids. CDR3 amino acids: CASSLRLGFGEQYV. The DNA for the CDR3 is TGTGCCAGCAGTCTCAGACTTGGTTTCGGCGAGCAGTACGTC.

This sequence joins TRBV10-3 and TRBJ1-2, with no clear D. The V end lost 4 bases, the J end lost 3 bases, and 3 bases lay between the germline ends. CDR3 length: 11 residues. Per germline, CDR1 ENHRY and CDR2 SYGVKD. The CDR3, as DNA: TGTGCCATCAGTGCCGACTATGGCTACACCTTC. This encodes CAISADYGYTF.

The chain uses TRBV30 and TRBJ2-5, with a tentative D call TRBD2 (5 bases). This CDR3 is 12 amino acids long. The germline V gene encodes CDR1 GTSNPN and CDR2 SVGIG (reference sequence). The germline V and J ends were trimmed by 2 bases and 3 bases, with 7 bases remaining between them. CDR3 in amino acids: CAWSPGEETQYF. The DNA of the CDR3 is TGTGCCTGGAGTCCCGGGGAAGAGACCCAGTACTTC.

This chain links TRBV5-6 with TRBJ1-5, with a weak D call TRBD1 (5 bases). The V end was cut by 0 bases, the J end by 7 bases, with 11 bases between. This CDR3 contains 14 residues. Germline V gene data show CDR1 as SGHDT and CDR2 as YYEEEE. CDR3 protein: CASSLGQGGQPQHF. In nucleotides, the CDR3 is TGTGCCAGCAGCTTGGGGCAGGGCGGCCAGCCCCAGCATTTT.

V and J are TRBV19 and TRBJ2-3; 9 nucleotides align to TRBD2. Germline CDR1 LNHDA, CDR2 SQIVND (reference sequence). With 7 bases clipped from V and 4 bases from J, the junction kept 6 bases outside the gene matches. This CDR3 has 14 amino acids. The CDR3 DNA sequence: TGTGCCAGTAAACCAAAGCGGGGGGCAGATACGCAGTATTTT. Its translation is CASKPKRGADTQYF.

This clone showed up just a few times. CDR3 nucleotides: TGTGCCAGCAGCTTTGAAGCGAATCAGCCCCAGCATTTT. Its protein product is CASSFEANQPQHF. The chain is built from TRBV11-3 and TRBJ1-5, with D hard to call. The CDR3 runs to 13 residues. Germline V gives CDR1 SGHNT, CDR2 YENEEA. V lost 3 bases to trimming and J lost 4 bases, with 7 bases between them.

This rearrangement joins TRBV7-9 to TRBJ1-4, with D tentatively TRBD1 (6 bases). The V end lost 5 bases, the J end lost 5 bases, and 12 bases lay between the germline ends. Germline values: CDR1 SEHNR, CDR2 FQNEAQ (reference sequence). The CDR3 is 14 amino acids. DNA for the CDR3: TGTGCCAGCAGCCAAACAGGGTTGAATGAAAAACTGTTTTTT. Encoded protein: CASSQTGLNEKLFF.

The V and J genes are TRBV5-8 and TRBJ2-3; D is unresolved. V gave up 0 bases and J gave up 2 bases, with 10 bases separating them. This CDR3 is built from 15 residues. Germline V gene lookup returns CDR1 SGHTS and CDR2 YDEGEE. The CDR3 DNA reads as TGTGCCAGCAGCTTGGAAGGCAGACTCACAGATACGCAGTATTTT. Translated, it gives CASSLEGRLTDTQYF.

V usage is TRBV18 and J usage is TRBJ1-2; 8 positions match TRBD1. Trimming at V came to 5 bases and at J to 4 bases, leaving 3 bases not matched to a gene. Germline V CDR1 and CDR2: KGHSH, LQKENI. The CDR3 loop spans 13 amino acids. CDR3 region: CASSGQGGYGYTF. The DNA for the CDR3 is TGTGCCAGCTCAGGACAGGGTGGCTATGGCTACACCTTC.

The chain carries TRBV7-9 and TRBJ1-2; D unclear. Trimming stripped 1 base from V and 4 bases from J, with 13 bases between. Germline CDR1 is SEHNR and CDR2 is FQNEAQ (reference sequence). The CDR3 is 15 amino acids. The CDR3 bases are TGTGCCAGCAGCTTAGTGGCAACTACATTCTATGGCTACACCTTC. Amino acids: CASSLVATTFYGYTF.

This clone has only a few counts. The V call is TRBV7-2, the J call TRBJ1-3; tentatively, D is TRBD1 (5 bases). Germline V CDR1 and CDR2: SGHTA, FQGNSA. This CDR3 spans 17 amino acids. V was shortened by 5 bases and J by 4 bases, with 21 bases between the two germline ends. The CDR3 reads CASSTRGGDRFGNTIYF. The CDR3, as DNA: TGTGCCAGCAGCACTCGGGGGGGGGATCGCTTCGGAAACACCATATATTTT.

J is TRBJ2-1 and V is TRBV5-8; 12 bases are shared with TRBD2. The CDR3 is 16 amino acids. CDR1 is SGHTS, CDR2 YDEGEE, per germline. J was trimmed by 6 bases and V by 6 bases; bases with no gene match: 10. DNA of the CDR3: TGTGCCAGCACTTCAAGACTAGCGGGAGAACCCAATGAGCAGTTCTTC. It is translated as CASTSRLAGEPNEQFF.

In DNA form, the CDR3 reads TGTGCCAGCAGCACAGGGGGGGCAAACACCATATATTTT. This sequence encodes CASSTGGANTIYF. The chain uses TRBV7-9 and TRBJ1-3, with 8 positions matching TRBD1. The V and J ends lost 5 bases and 6 bases, in that order; junction bases with no gene match: 3. Germline lookup yields CDR1 SEHNR and CDR2 FQNEAQ (reference sequence). This CDR3 is built from 13 residues.

This chain links TRBV19 with TRBJ1-5; D unclear. Germline CDR1 is LNHDA and CDR2 is SQIVND (reference sequence). V was pared by 3 bases and J by 3 bases, with 12 bases between. The CDR3 runs 15 residues. The CDR3 nucleotides read TGTGCCAGTAGTATGACGGGGAGTCACAATCAGCCCCAGCATTTT. It encodes CASSMTGSHNQPQHF.

This chain links TRBV19 with TRBJ2-2; 13 bases align to TRBD2. Trimming took 6 bases from V and 6 from J; bases not matched to a gene: 4. The germline V gene has CDR1 LNHDA and CDR2 SQIVND (reference sequence). There are 15 residues in the CDR3. CDR3 loop: CASRRLAGGPGELFF. The CDR3 bases are TGTGCCAGTAGGAGACTAGCGGGAGGCCCCGGGGAGCTGTTTTTT.